This T cell receptor (beta chain) derives from a study of cytomegalovirus exposure and HLA in healthy donors. Here immunoSEQ multiplex PCR was the method, and the copy in TCRdb shows in-frame clones only, minus some. The data hold more than 35,000 clones, with 85% to 95% observed a single time. V was trimmed by 3 bases and J by 2 bases, leaving 4 bases between them. The CDR3 is 13 amino acids. CDR1 and CDR2 (germline): MNHEY, SMNVEV (reference sequence). The table lists this clone with a count of one. The receptor was derived from a man younger than 35 in good health and CMV-seronegative. The sequenced sample was PBMCs. This chain links TRBV27 with TRBJ1-4; D is ambiguous. The CDR3 region is CASSFQTNEKLFF. The CDR3 coding sequence is TGTGCCAGCAGTTTTCAGACTAATGAAAAACTGTTTTTT.